Sequencing of this TCR beta chain was carried out in a study of neoadjuvant anti-PD-1 for oral cavity cancer. The wider study: Non-progressing patients received a fourth nivolumab dose near day 43, then surgery on days 50-56.

Tumor libraries mostly used approximately 4.9 ug genomic DNA, two replicates each. Sequenced by immunoSEQ multiplex PCR; TCRdb stores in-frame clones only, minus some. The sample holds around 24,000 clones; under 30% are singletons and the top ten take 15% to 20%. Time point noted: after neoadjuvant nivolumab, at surgical resection. The CDR3 contains 16 residues. The germline V gene encodes CDR1 MNHNY and CDR2 SVGAGI (reference sequence). Trimming took 10 bases from V and 2 from J, leaving 22 bases between them. This clone has only a few counts. The antigen is undetermined. Overall study results and limits: Larger post-treatment preexisting tumor clones tracked with greater tumor shrinkage.

The source material was tumor tissue, sampled after nivolumab (anti-PD-1) treatment. The sequence was collected from a person between 40 and 79 years old with oral cavity squamous cell carcinoma. The chain couples TRBV6-6 to TRBJ2-3; no definite D call. CDR3 residues: CATRGVGSPSTDTQYF. In DNA, the CDR3 is TGTGCCACCCGTGGGGTCGGGTCACCGTCCACAGATACGCAGTATTTT.